The source of this T cell receptor beta chain is a study of CD8+ T cells in alopecia areata (dated by TCRdb to 2016 to 2019). For context, the study as a whole: Treated patients were enrolled in an open-label pilot trial of oral tofacitinib, 5 to 10 mg twice daily, for moderate-to-severe alopecia areata. Patients stayed on tofacitinib for 6 to 18 months and then had 6 months of follow-up off drug so that delayed response and recurrence could be assessed. For the treated patients, the SALT score, which quantifies what percentage of scalp surface area is affected, served as the measure of disease severity. In both human patients and the C3H/HeJ mouse model, the study applied high-throughput TCRbeta sequencing to look at T cell clonal expansion in alopecia areata. Scalp tissue and sorted CD4+ and CD8+ peripheral blood T cells from patchy and totalis/universalis alopecia areata patients and from healthy controls were covered by human TCRbeta sequencing. Patients on tofacitinib were biopsied at baseline and after 4 and 24 weeks of treatment, and several of the patients also had a later scalp biopsy. Scalp clonality was compared across normal scalp (n=4), patchy alopecia areata scalp (n=8), and alopecia totalis/universalis scalp (n=8). The RNA source kit depended on sample type: the PAXgene miRNA kit for fixed scalp, the miRNeasy kit for PBMCs, and the RNeasy kit for mouse skin. immunoSEQ multiplex PCR using 35 Vbeta forward primers and 13 Jbeta reverse primers was used to amplify TCRbeta CDR3 regions. Here is what the overall study found, with its caveats: The treated cohort was small, with a single nonresponder, so links between baseline CD8+ expansion and response need larger studies. During tofacitinib treatment, many expanded lesional clones remained in scalp and blood, and this persistence may partly explain relapse after treatment is stopped. Lesional scalp, especially in alopecia totalis/universalis, showed higher clonality and more expanded CD8+ clones than normal scalp, suggesting antigenic drive. Tofacitinib significantly decreased scalp clonality and the number of expanded CD8+ clones among the top 100 scalp clones. Resident alphabeta T cells in normal human skin are also sequenced, complicating scalp TCR repertoire analysis, unlike mouse skin dominated by gammadelta T cells. Compared with mice, TCR sequences shared between patients were less clear, possibly partly because of HLA diversity across the patient population.

Note on this clone: Which antigen it targets is not known. Per-nucleotide qualities are absent, and no much larger clonotype sits a single base away.

In the germline V gene, CDR1 corresponds to SQVTM and CDR2 to ANQGSEA. Relative to germline, V is 4 bases shorter and J is 1 base shorter, with 10 bases between their ends. Spanning cysteine to phenylalanine, the CDR3 consists of 13 amino acids. The read is trimmed to its CDR3 DNA, 39 bases read in frame from base 1. The method was the immunoSEQ multiplex PCR assay. RNA was extracted from all samples and reverse transcribed into cDNA as template for TCR sequencing. First-strand cDNA was synthesized using SuperScript III with a 2:1 mix of oligo-dT and random hexamers. A synthetic immune receptor repertoire was used to gauge amplification bias, and whatever bias remained was removed computationally. The authors' analysis ran thus. Raw reads were preprocessed for error removal, and CDR3 was defined according to IMGT conventions as running from the conserved cysteine to phenylalanine. Clonality was computed by normalizing Shannon entropy by log2 of the number of productive unique TCRs and subtracting the result from 1. Scalp TCRbeta sequences were cross-referenced with sorted blood CD4 and CD8 repertoires so that the CD4 or CD8 identity of scalp clones could be inferred. TCRdb carries this immuneACCESS record with in-frame sequences only. Its versions omit some clonotypes, under half of them owing to an unresolved V gene in the studies checked, with the rest unexplained. The DNA gave D and trimming, while V, J and clone size come from that table. Within this sample are approximately 160,000 clones, with around 60% of them counted one time only. Of the sample, more than 13% falls within the top ten clones.

The time point label of this sample denotes: about 25 weeks on oral tofacitinib. The treatment or condition label, read with the paper, signifies: oral pan-JAK inhibitor, 5-10 mg twice daily. Lesional scalp punch biopsies and peripheral blood were obtained from alopecia areata patients. After PBMCs were isolated by density centrifugation and stained for CD3, CD4 and CD8, a FACSAria was used to sort CD4+ and CD8+ T cells. The chain joins TRBV29-1 to TRBJ1-1; the D gene is possibly TRBD1, with 6 bases matching. The sequence came from a human donor with alopecia areata. The sample here was CD4+ T cells sorted from blood, taken at week 24, from a patient treated with tofacitinib. The base sequence is TGCAGCGTTGTCCCGGACAGGAACACTGAAGCTTTCTTT. This encodes CSVVPDRNTEAFF.